Listed here are 27 T cell receptor beta chains from one sample, sequenced in a study of OX40 agonist ivuxolimab in advanced cancers. Here immunoSEQ multiplex PCR was the method, and the copy in TCRdb shows in-frame clones only, minus some. This sample carries about 73,000 clones, approximately 92% of them seen once, and the ten largest clones take roughly a tenth. The material was CD4+ or CD8+ T cells sorted from blood, obtained in a trial of the OX40 agonist ivuxolimab. These receptor sequences come from an adult with an advanced solid tumor such as melanoma, head and neck, liver or kidney cancer.

The gene calls are TRBV9 and TRBJ1-1, with TRBD1 as a possible D gene (6 bases). V shed 7 bases and J shed 3 bases, with 10 bases lying between them. CDR3 length: 12 residues. Germline CDR1 SGDLS, CDR2 YYNGEE. The CDR3 region is CASAGAYTEAFF. The CDR3 DNA sequence: TGTGCCAGCGCAGGGGCATACACTGAAGCTTTCTTT.

This clone was counted between two and nine times. The CDR3 here is CASSYGEARNNEQFF. The CDR3 DNA is TGTGCCAGCAGCTACGGGGAAGCACGGAACAATGAGCAGTTCTTC. This chain uses TRBV7-9 with TRBJ2-1; D perhaps matches TRBD2 (5 bases). Germline CDR1 is SEHNR and CDR2 is FQNEAQ (reference sequence). Trimming took off 4 bases at V and 5 bases at J, with 15 bases between the two ends. The CDR3 is 15 residues long. The variable domain in full, completed from reference TRBV7-9 and TRBJ2-1, reads DTGVSQNPRHKITKRGQNVTFRCDPISEHNRLYWYRQTLGQGPEFLTYFQNEAQLEKSRLLSDRFSAERPKGSFSTLEIQRTEQGDSAMYLCASSYGEARNNEQFFGPGTRLTVL.

The chain has TRBV10-3 and TRBJ1-5; 9 bases map to TRBD1. The germline CDR1 and CDR2 sequences are ENHRY and SYGVKD. CDR3 length: 17 residues. V shed 1 base, J shed 3 bases, and the junction held 7 bases outside the gene matches. This CDR3 is CAISELWTGVNNQPQHF. CDR3 DNA: TGTGCCATCAGTGAGTTGTGGACAGGGGTAAACAATCAGCCCCAGCATTTT.

The chain is built from TRBV2 and TRBJ2-5; D gene unclear. This CDR3 contains 15 residues. V was shortened by 1 base and J by 0 bases, with 9 bases between the two germline ends. From germline, CDR1 is SNHLY and CDR2 FYNNEI. In DNA form, the CDR3 reads TGTGCCAGCAGTGAAGGGAACAGATACCAAGAGACCCAGTACTTC. This codes for CASSEGNRYQETQYF.

The CDR3 loop reads CASSALSYGYTF. DNA of the CDR3: TGTGCCAGCAGCGCCCTCTCATATGGCTACACCTTC. The V and J genes are TRBV9 and TRBJ1-2; D uncertain. V lost 3 bases and J lost 5, with 8 bases in between. Germline V gene data show CDR1 as SGDLS and CDR2 as YYNGEE. This CDR3 has 12 residues.

This CDR3 reads CASSLVRGGTGELFF. The CDR3 nucleotides read TGTGCCAGCAGCTTAGTACGGGGGGGCACCGGGGAGCTGTTTTTT. The chain uses TRBV7-9 and TRBJ2-2; TRBD2 aligns across 8 bases. V shed 1 base and J 4 bases; nucleotides not matched to a gene: 2. The CDR3 contains 15 residues. Germline V gene lookup returns CDR1 SEHNR and CDR2 FQNEAQ (reference sequence). Supplemented by reference TRBV7-9 and TRBJ2-2, the full variable domain reads DTGVSQNPRHKITKRGQNVTFRCDPISEHNRLYWYRQTLGQGPEFLTYFQNEAQLEKSRLLSDRFSAERPKGSFSTLEIQRTEQGDSAMYLCASSLVRGGTGELFFGEGSRLTVL.

The CDR3 loop is CASSQHLLGIGTEAFF. In DNA, the CDR3 is TGCGCCAGCAGCCAACACCTCCTAGGAATCGGGACTGAAGCTTTCTTT. This chain uses TRBV4-3 with TRBJ1-1; D call uncertain. The CDR3 runs 16 residues. CDR1 and CDR2 (germline): LGHNA, YSLEER. V was shortened by 2 bases and J by 5 bases, with 18 bases between the two germline ends.

The J gene is TRBJ1-5, the V gene TRBV28; D possibly corresponds to TRBD1 (5 bases). Per germline, CDR1 MDHEN and CDR2 SYDVKM. The CDR3 consists of 15 residues. Trimming left V 7 bases short and J 5 bases short, with 18 bases between. CDR3 DNA sequence: TGTGCCAGCACCGTTTTTCCAGGGACCCATCAGCCCCAGCATTTT. It translates to CASTVFPGTHQPQHF.

This rearrangement joins TRBV9 to TRBJ2-7; the match to TRBD2 covers 11 bases. The CDR3 has 15 amino acids. V gave up 0 bases and J gave up 2 bases; unmatched junction bases: 1. The germline V gene encodes CDR1 SGDLS and CDR2 YYNGEE. CDR3 in DNA: TGTGCCAGCAGCGTAGATAGCGGGGGGGCCTACGAGCAGTACTTC. Translation gives CASSVDSGGAYEQYF.

V gene TRBV27 combines with J gene TRBJ2-5; 8 bases map to TRBD2. The CDR3 has 13 amino acids. J gave up 4 bases and V 6 bases, and 4 bases lay outside the gene matches. Per germline, CDR1 MNHEY and CDR2 SMNVEV (reference sequence). CDR3 amino acids: CASSHGGGETQYF. In DNA, the CDR3 is TGTGCCAGCAGCCACGGGGGGGGAGAGACCCAGTACTTC.

This chain joins TRBV6-4 and TRBJ2-6; perhaps TRBD1 as D (5 bases). Trimming stripped 3 bases from V and 0 bases from J, with 6 bases between. CDR1 is MRHNA, CDR2 SNTAGT, per germline. The CDR3 runs 15 residues. The CDR3 sequence: CASSEDISGANVLTF. The CDR3 nucleotides read TGTGCCAGCAGTGAGGACATCTCTGGGGCCAACGTCCTGACTTTC.

In its sample, this clone was seen a few times. The gene calls are TRBV30 and TRBJ1-1; D ambiguous. The CDR3 spans 13 residues. Looked up from germline, CDR1 is GTSNPN and CDR2 is SVGIG (reference sequence). V lost 2 bases to trimming and J lost 5 bases, with 12 bases between them. CDR3 sequence: CAWSFGWDTEAFF. In DNA form, the CDR3 reads TGTGCCTGGAGTTTCGGCTGGGATACTGAAGCTTTCTTT. Looking up the rest from reference TRBV30 and TRBJ1-1 gives the full variable domain: SQTIHQWPATLVQPVGSPLSLECTVEGTSNPNLYWYRQAAGRGLQLLFYSVGIGQISSEVPQNLSASRPQDRQFILSSKKLLLSDSGFYLCAWSFGWDTEAFFGQGTRLTVV.

The chain recombines TRBV7-9 with TRBJ1-2; 7 positions agree with TRBD1. The J segment lost 5 bases and the V segment lost 5 bases, leaving 20 bases of the junction unmatched. The germline V gene encodes CDR1 SEHNR and CDR2 FQNEAQ (reference sequence). The CDR3 is 18 amino acids. The CDR3 DNA sequence: TGTGCCAGCAGCATAATTATACGCGGGGGCGGGACAGAATATGGCTACACCTTC. It yields the protein CASSIIIRGGGTEYGYTF. The full variable domain, rest sourced from reference TRBV7-9 and TRBJ1-2, is DTGVSQNPRHKITKRGQNVTFRCDPISEHNRLYWYRQTLGQGPEFLTYFQNEAQLEKSRLLSDRFSAERPKGSFSTLEIQRTEQGDSAMYLCASSIIIRGGGTEYGYTFGSGTRLTVV.

The chain carries TRBV7-9 and TRBJ2-1, with D possibly matching TRBD2 (5 bases). This CDR3 has 12 amino acids. Per germline, CDR1 SEHNR and CDR2 FQNEAQ (reference sequence). V was pared by 4 bases and J by 7 bases, with 8 bases between. DNA for the CDR3: TGTGCCAGCAGCTGGACTCTTAATGAGCAGTTCTTC. Its protein product is CASSWTLNEQFF.

CDR3 protein: CASSSDGGNTIYF. DNA of the CDR3: TGTGCCAGCTCGTCAGATGGAGGAAACACCATATATTTT. The chain combines TRBV6-5 with TRBJ1-3, with D unresolved. Per germline, CDR1 MNHEY and CDR2 SVGAGI. Deletions cut 8 bases from V and 4 bases from J, with 12 bases between. There are 13 residues in the CDR3.

This chain connects TRBV7-6 to TRBJ2-7; D remains unclear. Trimming cost V 3 bases and J 4 bases, with 13 bases left between them. Germline loops: CDR1 SGHVS, CDR2 FNYEAQ. The CDR3 sequence is 14 residues long. CDR3 amino acids: CASSFEPAFYEQYF. The CDR3 DNA reads TGTGCCAGCAGCTTCGAACCAGCCTTTTACGAGCAGTACTTC.

This clone has a single count. V and J are TRBV7-6 and TRBJ2-7; 10 bases are shared with TRBD2. V was pared by 5 bases and J by 5 bases, with 9 bases of the junction left unmatched. CDR1 SGHVS and CDR2 FNYEAQ come from the germline V gene. This CDR3 has 15 residues. For the CDR3, the DNA is TGTGCCAGCAGCACCGAGCGGGGGGGCTATGACGAGCAGTACTTC. The encoded protein is CASSTERGGYDEQYF.

The chain combines TRBV29-1 with TRBJ2-7, with 9 bases lining up with TRBD1. The germline V gene has CDR1 SQVTM and CDR2 ANQGSEA. J lost 2 bases, V lost 4 bases, and 3 bases had no gene match. The CDR3 runs to 13 residues. In nucleotides, the CDR3 is TGCAGCGTTGCCGGGACAGGGACCTACGAGCAGTACTTC. Protein product: CSVAGTGTYEQYF.

This clone was seen more than once but under ten times. This sequence joins TRBV4-1 and TRBJ2-6; 7 bases align to TRBD2. V trimming: 4 bases; J trimming: 1 base; junction bases outside the gene matches: 4. Germline values: CDR1 MGHRA, CDR2 YSYEKL. The CDR3 sequence is 16 residues long. In DNA form, the CDR3 reads TGCGCCAGCAGCCCCCGGGAGGAGTCTGGGGCCAACGTCCTGACTTTC. It codes for CASSPREESGANVLTF.

The gene calls are TRBV14 and TRBJ2-7, with D possibly TRBD2 on 5 matching bases. The germline CDR1 and CDR2 sequences are SGHDN and FVKESK. With 4 bases removed from V and 3 bases from J, the gap between germline ends came to 10 bases. The CDR3 has 13 amino acids. As DNA, the CDR3 is TGTGCCAGCAGCCGGAGGACGGTCTACGAGCAGTACTTC. This sequence encodes CASSRRTVYEQYF. The full variable domain, its missing parts supplied by reference TRBV14 and TRBJ2-7, is EAGVTQFPSHSVIEKGQTVTLRCDPISGHDNLYWYRRVMGKEIKFLLHFVKESKQDESGMPNNRFLAERTGGTYSTLKVQPAELEDSGVYFCASSRRTVYEQYFGPGTRLTVT.

The chain employs TRBV7-9 and TRBJ1-1; TRBD1 matches 8 bases. The length of the CDR3 is 19 residues. CDR1 is SEHNR, CDR2 FQNEAQ, per germline (reference sequence). V gave up 4 bases and J gave up 0 bases; unmatched junction bases: 16. The chain's CDR3 is CASSSTLQGAPNLNTEAFF. CDR3 sequence (DNA): TGTGCCAGCAGCTCTACCCTCCAGGGGGCGCCGAACTTGAACACTGAAGCTTTCTTT.

The gene calls are TRBV11-3 and TRBJ2-1; D is possibly TRBD1 or TRBD2 (5 bases each). CDR1 is SGHNT, CDR2 YENEEA, per germline. The CDR3 consists of 15 residues. V was pared by 3 bases and J by 10 bases, with 19 bases between. CDR3 residues: CASSFGTKITNEQFF. Written as DNA, the CDR3 is TGTGCCAGCAGCTTTGGGACCAAGATAACCAACGAGCAGTTCTTC.

The CDR3 nucleotides are TGTGCCAGCAGCAAAAGGGGCAGATCCTATAGCAATCAGCCCCAGCATTTC. As protein: CASSKRGRSYSNQPQHF. The chain joins TRBV21-1 to TRBJ1-5; the D call of TRBD1 is as the table states it, not checked on the DNA. TRBV21-1 is a documented pseudogene. This CDR3 is built from 17 residues.

The V and J genes are TRBV18 and TRBJ1-1, with 7 nucleotides matching TRBD1. This CDR3 is 14 amino acids long. Germline CDR1 KGHSH, CDR2 LQKENI. With 3 bases clipped from V and 2 bases from J, the junction kept 3 bases outside the gene matches. CDR3 protein: CASSPYRGNTEAFF. The CDR3 nucleotides read TGTGCCAGCTCACCTTACAGGGGAAACACTGAAGCTTTCTTT.

V gene TRBV11-2 combines with J gene TRBJ2-1; D ambiguous. The V gene lost 3 bases and the J gene lost 3 bases, with 3 bases spanning the gap. Per germline, CDR1 SGHAT and CDR2 FQNNGV. This CDR3 contains 12 residues. The CDR3, as DNA: TGTGCCAGCAGCTTGGTCTACAATGAGCAGTTCTTC. This encodes CASSLVYNEQFF.

J is TRBJ1-1 and V is TRBV5-1; possible D gene TRBD1, 5 bases. Germline CDR1 reads SGHRS; CDR2 reads YFSETQ. V lost 2 bases and J 4 bases, leaving 9 bases between the germline ends. CDR3 length equals 13 residues. This CDR3 reads CASSFQGSTEAFF. CDR3 bases: TGCGCCAGCAGCTTTCAGGGATCCACTGAAGCTTTCTTT.

This clone was seen just once. The CDR3 coding sequence is TGTGCCAGCAGCGCCACAGGGAATCCGGGTCAGCCCCAGCATTTT. Translated: CASSATGNPGQPQHF. This chain links TRBV9 with TRBJ1-5; TRBD1 might be the D (6 bases). Germline CDR1 is SGDLS and CDR2 is YYNGEE. The CDR3 has 15 amino acids. Trimming took 3 bases from V and 6 from J, leaving 16 bases between them.